A single TCR beta chain is shown here with its context. This sample was included in a study of control samples from healthy donors and cancer patients. The method was immunoSEQ multiplex PCR; TCRdb's version includes in-frame clones alone and lacks a portion of them. Of 170,000 or so clones in the sample, over 80% are singletons; the top ten hold more than 1.1%. The CDR3 has 13 residues. V dropped 4 bases and J dropped 0 bases, with 6 bases sitting between them. Per the germline V gene, CDR1 is LGHDT and CDR2 is YNNKEL (reference sequence). The source material was blood. The chain employs TRBV3-1 (or the pseudogene TRBV3-2) and TRBJ2-5; D uncertain. This receptor was identified in a man younger than 30 in good health. The CDR3 sequence is CASSPSYQETQYF. CDR3 bases: TGTGCCAGCAGCCCCTCATACCAAGAGACCCAGTACTTC.